Shown below are 6 T cell receptor beta chains from a single sample sequenced in a study of identical twins. Each CDR3 protein is one row after TCRdb ran MiXCR on the 5' RACE reads. The profile shows roughly 1,500,000 distinct CDR3 sequences, roughly 35% of them singletons. The sample taken for sequencing was cord blood. These TCRs come from a newborn girl in good health.

About this clonotype itself: One end of the junction fails to match germline, which may point to a read error. This chain's CDR3 is CAGSSRGPSTDTQYF. Here the CDR3 DNA reads TGTGCCGGCAGCTCGCGAGGTCCTAGCACGGATACGCAGTATTTT. The chain has TRBV11-2 and TRBJ2-3; possible D gene TRBD2, 5 bases. Germline CDR1 reads SGHAT; CDR2 reads FQNNGV. CDR3 size: 15 residues.

V gene TRBV27 combines with J gene TRBJ2-3; 8 bases fit TRBD1. Germline V gives CDR1 MNHEY, CDR2 SMNVEV (reference sequence). J gave up 2 bases and V 3 bases, and 10 bases lay outside the gene matches. The CDR3 contains 17 residues. CDR3 nucleotide sequence: TGTGCCAGCAGTTTTTATTTACAGGGGGTTCTCACAGATACGCAGTATTTT. Translated: CASSFYLQGVLTDTQYF.

The chain combines TRBV12-3 or TRBV12-4 with TRBJ2-7; D not resolved. The CDR3 sequence is 12 residues long. The V end was cut by 5 bases, the J end by 5 bases, with 10 bases between. The DNA of the CDR3 is TGTGCCAGCAGTCTCCGGTCCCACGAGCAGTACTTC. Its translation is CASSLRSHEQYF.

The chain has TRBV6-1 and TRBJ2-3; 15 bases align to TRBD2. V shed 5 bases and J 1 base; nucleotides not matched to a gene: 10. Looked up from germline, CDR1 is MNHNS and CDR2 is SASEGT. This CDR3 comprises 19 residues. The chain's CDR3 is CASSPTGTSGRFGTDTQYF. The CDR3 DNA is TGTGCCAGCAGTCCCACCGGGACTAGCGGGAGGTTCGGCACAGATACGCAGTATTTT.

Points on this clonotype: This may be a read error, as it is one base from a much larger clone. This chain links TRBV20-1 with TRBJ2-7, with 11 bases aligning to TRBD2. J lost 3 bases, V lost 2 bases, and 9 bases had no gene match. The CDR3 spans 16 residues. Germline values: CDR1 DFQATT, CDR2 SNEGSKA (reference sequence). CDR3 DNA: TGCAGTGCTAGACGACTAGCGGGGTCGCATATCTACGAGCAGTACTTC. This codes for CSARRLAGSHIYEQYF.

There are a few counts of this clonotype. The chain employs TRBV20-1 and TRBJ2-1; tentative D call: TRBD2 (6 bases). V lost 7 bases and J lost 0, with 19 bases in between. Germline V gives CDR1 DFQATT, CDR2 SNEGSKA (reference sequence). The CDR3 sequence is 16 residues long. The CDR3 sequence: CSGAELGTGSYNEQFF. The CDR3 DNA reads as TGCAGTGGTGCAGAGCTGGGGACTGGCTCCTACAATGAGCAGTTCTTC.